The subject of this entry is one T cell receptor (beta chain). The clone's antigen remains unknown. Qualities for individual bases were not recorded, and no much larger clone is one base off. The data stem from a study of Ad26.COV2.S vaccination and SARS-CoV-2 variants (dated by TCRdb to the early 2020s). General notes on the study: TCRbeta repertoire sequencing was used to assess the specificity and breadth of SARS-CoV-2-reactive T cell receptors after Ad26.COV2.S vaccination. A total of roughly 32 samples were included in the TCR-sequenced set, comprising around 19 Ad26.COV2.S vaccine recipients, 5 placebo recipients and 8 SARS-CoV-2 convalescent individuals. General findings and caveats noted by the study authors: After vaccination, spike-specific CD8+ and CD4+ T cell responses were reported to show substantial breadth. Vaccine and placebo recipients had similar non-spike TCR breadth, a finding consistent with the vaccine containing only spike. The authors noted that total T cell responses may have been underestimated by the TCR breadth and depth analyses. Spike-specific TCR breadth was higher in Ad26.COV2.S recipients than in placebo recipients (P = 0.0014).

The immunoSEQ Assay was the method used to sequence TCRbeta CDR3 regions. After extraction, genomic DNA underwent amplification by bias-controlled multiplex PCR, followed by high-throughput sequencing. The published analysis was carried out like this. To quantify the absolute abundance of every unique TCRbeta CDR3 region, sequences were collapsed and filtered. T cell fraction was estimated by normalizing TCRbeta template counts to usable DNA, which was measured by amplifying reference genes present in all nucleated cells. Repertoire TCRs were annotated as SARS-CoV-2-specific by exact matching of V gene, CDR3 amino acid sequence and J gene to a known reactive TCR set. MIRA supplied the reference SARS-CoV-2 TCR set, which was filtered for enrichment in COVID-19-positive ImmuneCODE repertoires so that public or cross-reactive TCRs were removed. Drawing on the MIRA antigens, annotated TCRs were analysed further at the level of specific ORF or position within ORF. Depth was the summed frequency of annotated unique rearrangements, while breadth was defined as annotated unique rearrangements over total unique productive rearrangements. Two-sided Wilcoxon rank-sum tests were applied when comparing TCR breadth between groups. Drawn from immuneACCESS, this table holds only the in-frame rearrangements with V and J called that TCRdb kept. Clones are partly lost; checked studies trace under half to an unresolved V gene and leave the rest unexplained. The DNA gave D and trimming, while V, J and clone size come from that table. The sample contains roughly 380,000 clones, 92% of them found a single time. The ten largest clones add up to about 3.9% of the sample.

The CDR3 runs 14 amino acids, cysteine and phenylalanine included. Just CDR3 DNA is preserved here, 42 bases in frame from base 1. From the germline V gene, CDR1 is SGHRS and CDR2 is YFSETQ. V lost 3 bases and J lost 3 bases; the stretch between them is 12 bases long. The time point tag for this specimen amounts to: individuals recovered from natural SARS-CoV-2 infection. The chain joins TRBV5-1 to TRBJ1-1; the D gene is possibly TRBD1, with 5 bases matching. The clonotype comes from a human donor who had recovered from COVID-19. Sample: peripheral blood, taken after recovery from COVID-19. The sequence in DNA is TGCGCCAGCAGCTCGGGACGGGAACACACTGAAGCTTTCTTT. It codes for CASSSGREHTEAFF.